A single sample gave rise to the 7 T cell receptor delta chains below, sequenced in a study of delta chains in infants with herpesvirus infections. Gamma-chain- and delta-chain-specific primers converted PBMC RNA into TCR cDNA. TCRdb repeated clone calling on the RT-PCR reads with CATT. The data show 3,400 or so delta-chain clones, about 30% seen once. The specimen comprised peripheral blood, sampled at time point 3 of longitudinal follow-up. The receptors were sampled from a human donor who was a Ugandan infant, either HIV-exposed or HIV-unexposed (not recorded which).

The chain combines TRDV2 with TRDJ2, with D unclear. The CDR3 has 16 residues. With 0 bases removed from V and 4 bases from J, the gap between germline ends came to 14 bases. Germline CDR1 GEAIGNYY, CDR2 EKD. The CDR3 loop reads CACDTVEEASTAQLFF. CDR3 coding DNA: TGTGCCTGTGACACCGTTGAGGAGGCGTCGACAGCACAACTCTTCTTT.

The rearrangement links TRDV1 to TRDJ1; TRDD2 is a possible D gene (5 bases). This CDR3 is 17 amino acids long. Deletions cut 3 bases from V and 3 bases from J, with 20 bases between. From germline, CDR1 is TSWWSYY and CDR2 QGS. CDR3 DNA sequence: TGTGCTCTTGGGGAGCCTATCCCCCTACCATACCCCGATAAACTCATCTTT. Its protein product is CALGEPIPLPYPDKLIF.

J is TRDJ3 and V is TRDV1; 11 bases match TRDD3. The CDR3 sequence is 20 residues long. Germline V gene data show CDR1 as TSWWSYY and CDR2 as QGS. Unmatched junction bases numbered 7, after V lost 2 bases and J lost 1 base. This CDR3 reads CALGEGWGILRSWDTRQMFF. CDR3 nucleotides: TGTGCTCTTGGGGAAGGCTGGGGGATACTCAGGTCCTGGGACACCCGACAGATGTTTTTC.

The chain is built from TRDV1 and TRDJ1; 7 bases align to TRDD3. The ends lost 5 bases at V and 0 bases at J; junction bases unmatched: 21. The CDR3 is 20 residues long. CDR1 is TSWWSYY, CDR2 QGS, per germline. CDR3 nucleotide sequence: TGTGCTCTTGGGCTCGCCCCGCTCCCGCCCTGGGGATATTACACCGATAAACTCATCTTT. This translates into CALGLAPLPPWGYYTDKLIF.

This clone has just a few counts. Additional DNA sequences in this sample encode the identical CDR3. The chain is built from TRDV3 and TRDJ1, with D perhaps TRDD3 (5 bases). This CDR3 has 22 amino acids. V was cut by 4 bases and J by 0 bases, with 39 bases left in between. The germline CDR1 and CDR2 sequences are TVYSNPD and GDNSRS (reference sequence). The CDR3 here is CACRGRSISPPVLPLYTDKLIF. For the CDR3, the DNA is TGTGCCTGCCGGGGAAGAAGTATCTCCCCTCCGGTCCTCCCACTTTACACCGATAAACTCATCTTT.

The chain recombines TRDV1 with TRDJ1; no reliable D call. V was trimmed by 0 bases and J by 0 bases, leaving 11 bases between them. Germline CDR1 is TSWWSYY and CDR2 is QGS. This CDR3 contains 16 residues. Here the CDR3 reads CALGELEGPDTDKLIF. The CDR3, as DNA: TGTGCTCTTGGGGAACTAGAAGGTCCAGACACCGATAAACTCATCTTT.

On this clone: This may come from a read error, since a much larger clone is one base off. The chain joins TRDV2 to TRDJ3; 9 positions agree with TRDD3. Germline lookup yields CDR1 GEAIGNYY and CDR2 EKD. The CDR3 loop spans 18 amino acids. The CDR3 DNA reads TGTGCCTGTGACACCCTGGGGGATTCCTCCTGGGAAACCCGACAGATGTTTTTC. Protein sequence: CACDTLGDSSWETRQMFF.